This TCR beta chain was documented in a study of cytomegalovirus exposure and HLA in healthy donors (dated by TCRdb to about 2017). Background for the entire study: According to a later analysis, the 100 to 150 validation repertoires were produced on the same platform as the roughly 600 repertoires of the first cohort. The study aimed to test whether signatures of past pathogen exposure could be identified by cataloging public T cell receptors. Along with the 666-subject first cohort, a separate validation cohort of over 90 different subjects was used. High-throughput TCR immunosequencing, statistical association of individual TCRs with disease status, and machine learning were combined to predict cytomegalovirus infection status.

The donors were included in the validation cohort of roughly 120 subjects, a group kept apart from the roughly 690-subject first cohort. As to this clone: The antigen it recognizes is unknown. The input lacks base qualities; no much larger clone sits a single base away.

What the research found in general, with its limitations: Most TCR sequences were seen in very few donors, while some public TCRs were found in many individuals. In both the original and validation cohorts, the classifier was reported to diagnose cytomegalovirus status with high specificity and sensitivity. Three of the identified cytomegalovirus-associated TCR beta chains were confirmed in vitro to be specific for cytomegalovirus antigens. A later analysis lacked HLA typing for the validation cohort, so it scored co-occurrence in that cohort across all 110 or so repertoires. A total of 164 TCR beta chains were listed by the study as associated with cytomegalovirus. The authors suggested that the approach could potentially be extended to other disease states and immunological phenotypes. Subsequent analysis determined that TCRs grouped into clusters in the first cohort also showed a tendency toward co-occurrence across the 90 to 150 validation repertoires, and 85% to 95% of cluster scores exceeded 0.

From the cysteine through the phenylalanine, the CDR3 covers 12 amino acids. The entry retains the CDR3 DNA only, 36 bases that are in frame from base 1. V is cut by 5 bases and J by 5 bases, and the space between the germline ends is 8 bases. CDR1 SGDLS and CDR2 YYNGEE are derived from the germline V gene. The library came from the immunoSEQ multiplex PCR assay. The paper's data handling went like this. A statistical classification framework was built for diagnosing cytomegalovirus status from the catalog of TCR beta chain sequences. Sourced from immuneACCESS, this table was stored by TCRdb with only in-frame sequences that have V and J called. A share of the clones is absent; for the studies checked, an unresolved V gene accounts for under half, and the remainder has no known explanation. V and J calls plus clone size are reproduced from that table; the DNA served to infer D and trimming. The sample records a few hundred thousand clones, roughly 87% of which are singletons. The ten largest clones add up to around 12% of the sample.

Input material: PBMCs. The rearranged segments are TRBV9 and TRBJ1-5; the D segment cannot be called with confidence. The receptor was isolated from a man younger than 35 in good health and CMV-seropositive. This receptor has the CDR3 CASSAGDQPQHF. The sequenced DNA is TGTGCCAGCAGTGCGGGTGATCAGCCCCAGCATTTT.